What follows is one T cell receptor beta chain and its context. Its binding antigen is unknown. No base qualities exist here, and no much larger clone lies one base off it. The donors were healthy, HIV-negative adults who had no recently reported acute infections or vaccinations. Every donor was a Caucasian adult living in Nashville, Tennessee, USA. CD4+ T cells were enriched through magnetic negative selection, after which naive cells were positively selected on CD45RA and the remaining negative fraction served as the memory subset. Blood was obtained by leukapheresis, after which PBMCs were separated by Ficoll-Histopaque density gradient centrifugation and cryopreserved in liquid nitrogen vapor phase. Analytical flow cytometry was used to check the purity and quantity of every magnetically sorted T cell population. Genomic DNA was isolated from each sorted fraction and quantified by UV absorbance on a Nanodrop 2000c.

TCR CDR3 regions were amplified from genomic DNA by multiplex PCR using the deep immunoSEQ assay. Extracted genomic DNA from each cell subset was spread evenly across all wells of several immunoSEQ 96-well plates, with each plate serving as a replicate. For sorted subsets, approximately 210 ng of genomic DNA, equivalent to 30,000 or so T cell genomes, went into each replicate PCR. Purified libraries were quantified with a Qubit 3.0 fluorometer, sized on a Bioanalyzer 2100, and re-quantified with the KAPA Library Quantification kit. Every immunoSEQ 96-well plate was sequenced on a dedicated single-read 150-cycle Illumina NextSeq 550 flow cell. The study's own analysis went as follows. The immunoSEQ output contained only junctional sequences without quality scores, so filtering could not match that applied to full-length reads. To assign V/J genes and CDR3, sequences were annotated using PyIR, a Python wrapper for IgBLAST v1.9, with IMGT germline references. Reads with weak V/J assignments (E-value above 1e-6), missing CDR3, stop codons, out-of-frame junctions, or ambiguous translated residues were removed. V3J clonotypes were defined as sequences sharing the same inferred V gene, J gene, and CDR3 amino acid sequence. To compute the percentage overlap between repertoires, the number of shared unique clonotypes was divided by the size of the smaller repertoire. Richness of each repertoire was evaluated using RTK rarefaction, the Chao1 estimator, and Recon v2.1 estimates of unobserved clonotypes. Generation probabilities for all TCRbeta clonotypes obtained by the gDNA method from several donors were computed using OLGA. In TCRdb, the immuneACCESS table is reduced to in-frame sequences with V and J assigned. These tables do not hold every clone; where another copy was compared, an unresolved V gene accounts for under half, and the others remain unexplained. V and J calls and clone size come straight from that table; D and trimming were deduced from the DNA. Present in this sample are approximately 2,300,000 clones, roughly 90% of which were seen just once. The ten biggest clones cover approximately 0.41% of the sample.

The data derive from a study of shared clonotypes between healthy human individuals (dated by TCRdb to the early 2020s). In terms of the full investigation: The cohort included three men and a couple of women between 18 and 49 years of age. To increase sequencing depth and limit assay-specific biases, TCR repertoire library preparation and sequencing were carried out by different laboratories using diverse techniques. Blood TCR repertoires of five healthy adults were deeply sequenced to estimate repertoire size and the extent of clonotype sharing between individuals. Leukapheresis yielded between about 0.94 and 8.9 billion PBMCs per donor. For each donor, CD4 naive and CD4 memory were each given three plates, CD8 naive was given two plates, and CD8 memory was given one plate.

Results and caveats for the whole study, not just this receptor: The genetic and exposure-history diversity represented was limited by the small number of donors. Compared with non-shared clonotypes, the clonotypes found in all four sorted-subset donors had higher generation probabilities. Even with the large sequencing depth, rarefaction of the sorted-subset datasets indicated that sequencing was incomplete. Sampling was restricted to blood, and TCR repertoires in tissues likely differ from the TCR repertoires found in blood. Naive subsets generally had larger estimated clonotype richness than memory subsets did. Based on pairwise subsampling, the degree of clonotype sharing among donors was expected to be affected by sequencing depth. About 4.5% of naive CD4, 3% to 3.5% of naive CD8, approximately 2% of memory CD4, and about 0.4% of memory CD8 clonotypes were shared across several donors.

The CDR3, cysteine through phenylalanine, is 11 amino acids long. The sequence is cut down to CDR3 DNA, 33 bases in frame from base 1. V is clipped by 4 bases and J by 12 bases, and the sequence between their germline boundaries is 13 bases long. As encoded in the germline V gene, CDR1 is SGHDT while CDR2 is YYEEEE. Sequences were obtained from naive CD4+ T cells from PBMCs. What the cell subset or site label conveys for this sample: CD45RA+ positively selected. The V and J segments used are TRBV5-6 and TRBJ2-5; a tentative D match to TRBD2 spans 5 bases. The clonotype comes from a man aged 18 to 30 in good health. Some clones in this sample may be carry-over from other donors' samples. The bases are TGTGCCAGCAGCCGGGGAGAGTTTGAGTACTTC. It specifies CASSRGEFEYF.